This T cell receptor (beta chain) is from a study of cytotoxic CD8 clonotypes in ibrutinib-treated CLL. As for the study in general: Partial response was seen in around 24 patients and complete response in 2; after median 68 months, about 14 stayed remitted, 12 progressed.

The assay was immunoSEQ multiplex PCR, and TCRdb's table has in-frame clones only and misses some. Of over 150,000 clones in the sample, 72% are singletons; the top ten hold around an eighth. The sample in question was PBMCs, obtained after 24 months of ibrutinib treatment. The TCR was taken from a human donor with chronic lymphocytic leukemia.

CDR3 sequence: CAWRGSNEKLFF. In DNA, the CDR3 is TGTGCCTGGAGGGGCTCTAATGAAAAACTGTTTTTT. This chain joins TRBV30 and TRBJ1-4; D not certain. Trimming removed 3 bases at V and 3 bases at J, with 5 bases between. The CDR3 loop spans 12 amino acids. Germline values: CDR1 GTSNPN, CDR2 SVGIG (reference sequence).